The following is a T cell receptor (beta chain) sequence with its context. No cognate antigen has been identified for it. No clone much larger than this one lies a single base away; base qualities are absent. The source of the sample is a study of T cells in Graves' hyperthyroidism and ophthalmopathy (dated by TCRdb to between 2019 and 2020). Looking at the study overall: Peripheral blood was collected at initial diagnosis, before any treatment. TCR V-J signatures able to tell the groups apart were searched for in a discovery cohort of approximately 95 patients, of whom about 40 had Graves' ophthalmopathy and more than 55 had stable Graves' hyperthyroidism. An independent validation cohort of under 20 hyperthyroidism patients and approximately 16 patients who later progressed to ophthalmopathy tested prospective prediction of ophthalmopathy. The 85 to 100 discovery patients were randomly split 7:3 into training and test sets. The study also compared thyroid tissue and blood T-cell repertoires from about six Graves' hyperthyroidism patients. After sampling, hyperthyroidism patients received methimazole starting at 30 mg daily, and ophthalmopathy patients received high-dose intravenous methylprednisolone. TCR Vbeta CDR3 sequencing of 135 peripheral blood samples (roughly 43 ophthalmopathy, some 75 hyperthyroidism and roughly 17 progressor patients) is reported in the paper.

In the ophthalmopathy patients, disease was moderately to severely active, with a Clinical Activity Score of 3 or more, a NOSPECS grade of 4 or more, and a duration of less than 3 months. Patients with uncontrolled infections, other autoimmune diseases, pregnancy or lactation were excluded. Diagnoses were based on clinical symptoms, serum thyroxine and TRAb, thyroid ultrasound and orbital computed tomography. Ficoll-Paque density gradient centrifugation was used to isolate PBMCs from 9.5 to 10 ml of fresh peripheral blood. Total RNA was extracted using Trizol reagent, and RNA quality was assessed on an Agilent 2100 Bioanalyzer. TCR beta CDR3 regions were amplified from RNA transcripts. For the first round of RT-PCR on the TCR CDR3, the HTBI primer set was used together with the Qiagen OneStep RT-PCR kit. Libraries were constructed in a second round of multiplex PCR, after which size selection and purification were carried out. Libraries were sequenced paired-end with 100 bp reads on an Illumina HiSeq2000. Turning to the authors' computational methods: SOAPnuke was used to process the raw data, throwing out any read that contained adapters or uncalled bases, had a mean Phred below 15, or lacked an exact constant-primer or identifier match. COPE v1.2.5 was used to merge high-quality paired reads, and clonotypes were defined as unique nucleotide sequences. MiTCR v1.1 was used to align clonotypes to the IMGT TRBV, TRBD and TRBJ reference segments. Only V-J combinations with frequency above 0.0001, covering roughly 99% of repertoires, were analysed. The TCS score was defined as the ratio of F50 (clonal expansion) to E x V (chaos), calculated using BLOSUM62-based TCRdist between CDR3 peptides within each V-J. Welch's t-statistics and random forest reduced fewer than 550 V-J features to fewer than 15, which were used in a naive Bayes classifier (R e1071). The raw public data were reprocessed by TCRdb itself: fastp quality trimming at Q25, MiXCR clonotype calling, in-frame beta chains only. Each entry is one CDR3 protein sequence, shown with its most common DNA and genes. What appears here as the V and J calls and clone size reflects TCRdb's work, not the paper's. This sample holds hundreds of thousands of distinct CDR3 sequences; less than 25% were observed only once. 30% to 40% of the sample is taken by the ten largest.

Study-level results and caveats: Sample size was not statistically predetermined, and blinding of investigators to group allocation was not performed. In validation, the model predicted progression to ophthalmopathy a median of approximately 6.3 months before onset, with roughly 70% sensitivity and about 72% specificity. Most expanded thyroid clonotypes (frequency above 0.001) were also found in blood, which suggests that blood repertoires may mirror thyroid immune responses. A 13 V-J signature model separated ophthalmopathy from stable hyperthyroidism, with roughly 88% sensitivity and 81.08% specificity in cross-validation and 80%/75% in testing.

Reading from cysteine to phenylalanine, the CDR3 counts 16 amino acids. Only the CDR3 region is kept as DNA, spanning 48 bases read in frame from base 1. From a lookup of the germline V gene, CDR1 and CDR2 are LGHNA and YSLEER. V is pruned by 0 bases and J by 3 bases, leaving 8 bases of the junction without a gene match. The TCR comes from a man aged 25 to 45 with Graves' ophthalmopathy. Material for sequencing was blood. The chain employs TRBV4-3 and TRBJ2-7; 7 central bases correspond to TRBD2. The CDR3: CASSQEWSGVNYEQYF. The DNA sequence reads TGCGCCAGCAGCCAAGAGTGGAGCGGGGTAAACTACGAGCAGTACTTC.